These 5 T cell receptor beta chains came from one sample sequenced in a study of cytomegalovirus exposure and HLA in healthy donors. PCR involved 60 Vbeta and 13 Jbeta primers. TCRdb's copy holds only in-frame clones and misses some; the assay was immunoSEQ multiplex PCR. Of roughly 120,000 clones listed, around 75% are singletons. Sequenced input: PBMCs. Receptors were obtained from a woman aged 18-29 years in good health and CMV-seronegative.

In this sample, this clone turned up once. J is TRBJ1-2 and V is TRBV19; 10 bases map to TRBD1. Germline CDR1 reads LNHDA; CDR2 reads SQIVND (reference sequence). CDR3 length equals 14 residues. Trimming removed 6 bases from V and 4 bases from J; junction bases left unmatched: 5. In nucleotides, the CDR3 is TGTGCCAGTAGCCGGGACAGGGGACTCTATGGCTACACCTTC. As protein: CASSRDRGLYGYTF. Based on the CDR3 plus reference TRBV19 and TRBJ1-2, the full variable domain is DGGITQSPKYLFRKEGQNVTLSCEQNLNHDAMYWYRQDPGQGLRLIYYSQIVNDFQKGDIAEGYSVSREKKESFPLTVTSAQKNPTAFYLCASSRDRGLYGYTFGSGTRLTVV.

This clone has just a few counts. The chain couples TRBV7-2 to TRBJ2-1; 14 bases match TRBD2. This CDR3 has 16 residues. The ends lost 5 bases at V and 4 bases at J; junction bases unmatched: 4. CDR1 and CDR2 from the germline V gene are SGHTA and FQGNSA. The CDR3 spells CASSIWTSGGYNEQFF. CDR3 nucleotides: TGTGCCAGCAGCATATGGACTAGCGGGGGGTACAATGAGCAGTTCTTC.

This clone was detected once. The chain employs TRBV19 and TRBJ2-3; D is possibly TRBD2 (6 bases). Germline V gene data show CDR1 as LNHDA and CDR2 as SQIVND (reference sequence). The CDR3 is 17 amino acids. V lost 5 bases and J 0 bases, leaving 18 bases between the germline ends. CDR3 protein: CASSLGRGRYSTDTQYF. DNA for the CDR3: TGTGCCAGTAGTTTGGGGCGGGGCCGCTACAGCACAGATACGCAGTATTTT.

The chain combines TRBV2 with TRBJ2-6, with D maybe TRBD1 (5 bases). The germline CDR1 and CDR2 sequences are SNHLY and FYNNEI. V lost 3 bases, J lost 2 bases, and 11 bases lay in between. This CDR3 spans 16 amino acids. The CDR3, as DNA: TGTGCCAGCAGTGAGGGCAGGGCCGCTGGGGCCAACGTCCTGACTTTC. Protein sequence: CASSEGRAAGANVLTF.

The chain couples TRBV6-1 to TRBJ2-1, with TRBD1 as a possible D gene (6 bases). The length of the CDR3 is 14 residues. Trimming took off 7 bases at V and 0 bases at J, with 10 bases between the two ends. Germline loops: CDR1 MNHNS, CDR2 SASEGT. The CDR3 bases are TGTGCCAGCATCCGGGACACCTCCTACAATGAGCAGTTCTTC. Protein sequence: CASIRDTSYNEQFF.